A single sample gave rise to the 31 T cell receptor beta chains below, sequenced in a study of blood T cell repertoires in COVID-19. Repertoires were generated with immunoSEQ multiplex PCR, while TCRdb's copy carries only in-frame clones and drops some. The sample includes some 190,000 clones, approximately 89% of them seen just once. Sample: PBMCs or T cells enriched from blood (not recorded which). The origin of the receptors is a woman aged 40 to 50 with acute COVID-19.

The rearrangement joins TRBV4-2 to TRBJ2-5, with D possibly TRBD2 on 5 matching bases. V dropped 0 bases and J dropped 5 bases, with 13 bases sitting between them. Germline V CDR1 and CDR2: LGHNA, YNFKEQ. CDR3 length: 15 residues. CDR3 DNA: TGTGCCAGCAGCCAAGATCCCGCCCCGGGGGAGACCCAGTACTTC. It codes for CASSQDPAPGETQYF.

This clone was seen more than once but under ten times. V usage is TRBV3-1 (or the pseudogene TRBV3-2) and J usage is TRBJ2-7; D might be TRBD1 (6 bases). The CDR3 runs to 15 residues. V was pared by 3 bases and J by 3 bases, with 15 bases between. Germline lookup yields CDR1 LGHDT and CDR2 YNNKEL (reference sequence). CDR3 sequence: CASSQDSAINYEQYF. The CDR3 coding sequence is TGTGCCAGCAGCCAGGACAGTGCCATTAACTACGAGCAGTACTTC.

The rearrangement links TRBV5-1 to TRBJ2-3, with no clear D. CDR3 size: 14 residues. V was trimmed by 2 bases and J by 2 bases, leaving 9 bases between them. Looked up from germline, CDR1 is SGHRS and CDR2 is YFSETQ. The CDR3 loop is CASSFDTYTDTQYF. DNA for the CDR3: TGCGCCAGCAGCTTCGACACTTACACAGATACGCAGTATTTT.

The gene calls are TRBV6-1 and TRBJ1-6; D gene unclear. V was clipped by 2 bases and J by 9 bases, with 5 bases between them. In germline, CDR1 is MNHNS, CDR2 SASEGT. The CDR3 is 12 residues long. The CDR3 DNA reads TGTGCCAGCAGTGAAATCCGTTCACCCCTCCACTTT. Translation: CASSEIRSPLHF.

This rearrangement joins TRBV7-3 to TRBJ2-3; D is perhaps TRBD2 (5 bases). CDR1 and CDR2 from the germline V gene are SGHTA and FQGTGA. V dropped 5 bases and J dropped 3 bases, with 15 bases sitting between them. The CDR3 runs to 15 residues. The DNA of the CDR3 is TGTGCCAGCAGCCGTCGGGCGGGTCGGACAGATACGCAGTATTTT. Its protein product is CASSRRAGRTDTQYF.

The V gene is TRBV5-1, the J gene TRBJ1-6; weak D call: TRBD1 (6 bases). This CDR3 region has 16 residues. Between the trimmed V and J ends, which lost 4 bases and 7 bases, there was a span of 18 bases. In germline, CDR1 is SGHRS, CDR2 YFSETQ. DNA of the CDR3: TGCGCCAGCAGCCGGGGCCACGGACAGACGAATTCACCCCTCCACTTT. This encodes CASSRGHGQTNSPLHF.

V and J are TRBV6-5 and TRBJ2-3, with 7 bases aligning to TRBD2. CDR3 length equals 13 residues. V was clipped by 8 bases and J by 5 bases; unmatched bases: 7. Germline CDR1 and CDR2: MNHEY and SVGAGI. In nucleotides, the CDR3 is TGTGCCAGCCGGTGGGGGGGTGTAGATACGCAGTATTTT. Its translation is CASRWGGVDTQYF.

This clone was seen a few times. The V gene is TRBV19, the J gene TRBJ2-1; no firm D call. This CDR3 comprises 14 residues. Germline values: CDR1 LNHDA, CDR2 SQIVND (reference sequence). Trimming left V 5 bases short and J 6 bases short, with 14 bases between. Written as DNA, the CDR3 is TGTGCCAGTAGTTTCTCCTGGCTTTCCAATGAGCAGTTCTTC. It specifies CASSFSWLSNEQFF.

The gene calls are TRBV19 and TRBJ1-4, with D possibly TRBD1 on 6 matching bases. This CDR3 is built from 13 residues. Per germline, CDR1 LNHDA and CDR2 SQIVND (reference sequence). V lost 4 bases, J lost 6 bases, and 9 bases lay in between. CDR3 sequence: CASSTRTDEKLFF. For the CDR3, the DNA is TGTGCCAGTAGTACCCGGACAGATGAAAAACTGTTTTTT.

The V gene is TRBV19, the J gene TRBJ2-3; D uncertain. Germline assignment: CDR1 LNHDA and CDR2 SQIVND (reference sequence). Trimming left V 5 bases short and J 2 bases short, with 11 bases between. The CDR3 totals 14 residues. The CDR3 nucleotides read TGTGCCAGTAGTCCCCAAGCATACACAGATACGCAGTATTTT. Translated: CASSPQAYTDTQYF.

This clone was observed once. This chain uses TRBV18 with TRBJ1-4; maybe TRBD1 (6 bases). Germline V gives CDR1 KGHSH, CDR2 LQKENI. The CDR3 length is 15 residues. The germline V and J ends were trimmed by 1 base and 0 bases, with 6 bases remaining between them. CDR3: CASSPQGATNEKLFF. The CDR3 coding sequence is TGTGCCAGCTCACCACAGGGGGCAACTAATGAAAAACTGTTTTTT.

The V call is TRBV3-1 (or the pseudogene TRBV3-2), the J call TRBJ1-1, with TRBD1 matching over 9 bases. The CDR3 runs 14 residues. The J segment lost 4 bases and the V segment lost 3 bases, leaving 3 bases of the junction unmatched. Germline loops: CDR1 LGHDT, CDR2 YNNKEL (reference sequence). Here the CDR3 DNA reads TGTGCCAGCAGCCAGTCGACAGGGGGCACTGAAGCTTTCTTT. It encodes CASSQSTGGTEAFF.

The rearrangement uses TRBV10-3 and TRBJ1-1; D unresolved. The V end was cut by 4 bases, the J end by 8 bases, with 11 bases between. This CDR3 spans 12 amino acids. Germline loops: CDR1 ENHRY, CDR2 SYGVKD. The CDR3 nucleotides are TGTGCCATCAGTGCTAGGTCGGAAGAAGCTTTCTTT. As protein: CAISARSEEAFF.

The table lists this clone with a few counts. J is TRBJ2-1 and V is TRBV20-1, with TRBD2 as a possible D gene (5 bases). The V and J ends lost 3 bases and 4 bases respectively, with 19 bases between them. This CDR3 comprises 16 residues. Germline V gene lookup returns CDR1 DFQATT and CDR2 SNEGSKA (reference sequence). In DNA form, the CDR3 reads TGCAGTGCTAGTGTTCTACGACCAAGCGGTTACAATGAGCAGTTCTTC. Its protein product is CSASVLRPSGYNEQFF.

The chain has TRBV2 and TRBJ1-2; D is unresolved. The CDR3 runs 16 residues. V lost 6 bases to trimming and J lost 8 bases, with 25 bases between them. CDR1 and CDR2 (germline): SNHLY, FYNNEI. The CDR3 sequence is CASRPIPDPLRGGYTF. The CDR3 region has the DNA TGTGCCAGCAGACCCATTCCCGACCCGCTACGGGGAGGCTACACCTTC.

This clone appeared a few times. The V and J genes are TRBV9 and TRBJ1-1, with a possible D match to TRBD1 (5 bases). CDR3 length equals 15 residues. V lost 3 bases to trimming and J lost 7 bases, with 19 bases between them. Looked up from germline, CDR1 is SGDLS and CDR2 is YYNGEE. CDR3 residues: CASSEGLHSLGEAFF. DNA of the CDR3: TGTGCCAGCAGCGAGGGGCTCCACAGCTTAGGTGAAGCTTTCTTT. Supplemented by reference TRBV9 and TRBJ1-1, the full variable domain reads DSGVTQTPKHLITATGQRVTLRCSPRSGDLSVYWYQQSLDQGLQFLIQYYNGEERAKGNILERFSAQQFPDLHSELNLSSLELGDSALYFCASSEGLHSLGEAFFGQGTRLTVV.

The chain is built from TRBV5-5 and TRBJ1-5, with D possibly being TRBD1 (6 bases). The CDR3 totals 15 residues. Germline assignment: CDR1 SGHKS and CDR2 YYEKEE (reference sequence). Trimming pared 0 bases from V and 3 bases from J, leaving 10 bases between. The CDR3, as DNA: TGTGCCAGCAGCTTGGTCAGGGACACCAATCAGCCCCAGCATTTT. Its protein product is CASSLVRDTNQPQHF.

The chain has TRBV19 and TRBJ1-1; D remains ambiguous. CDR1 is LNHDA and CDR2 is SQIVND in the germline V gene (reference sequence). V dropped 10 bases and J dropped 2 bases, with 17 bases sitting between them. The CDR3 has 14 amino acids. The CDR3 DNA reads as TGTGCCACCGCCCCCACGGGGAGAAACACTGAAGCTTTCTTT. Translation: CATAPTGRNTEAFF.

This chain connects TRBV5-1 to TRBJ2-5; D possibly corresponds to TRBD2 (6 bases). The CDR3 is 16 residues long. Germline CDR1 reads SGHRS; CDR2 reads YFSETQ. Trimming removed 0 bases at V and 2 bases at J, with 14 bases between. CDR3 protein: CASSLGGTEGQETQYF. The CDR3 nucleotides are TGCGCCAGCAGCTTGGGGGGGACGGAGGGGCAAGAGACCCAGTACTTC.

The chain employs TRBV2 and TRBJ2-5; 9 bases are shared with TRBD1. The V and J ends lost 6 bases and 4 bases, in that order; junction bases with no gene match: 9. This CDR3 is 15 amino acids long. Germline lookup yields CDR1 SNHLY and CDR2 FYNNEI. CDR3 nucleotide sequence: TGTGCCAGCAGCGATGGACAGGGGAGCGGAGAGACCCAGTACTTC. Translating gives CASSDGQGSGETQYF.

This chain links TRBV9 with TRBJ2-1; 15 nucleotides line up with TRBD2. Germline values: CDR1 SGDLS, CDR2 YYNGEE. This CDR3 has 16 amino acids. The junction had 5 bases not matched to a gene; V was cut back by 3 bases and J by 7 bases. CDR3 nucleotide sequence: TGTGCCAGCAGCGCGGGACTAGCGGGAGGAGGTAATGAGCAGTTCTTC. Translated, it gives CASSAGLAGGGNEQFF.

The V gene is TRBV5-1, the J gene TRBJ1-3; 9 nucleotides align to TRBD1. Germline V gene sequence: CDR1 SGHRS, CDR2 YFSETQ. V lost 4 bases and J lost 0; bases outside the gene matches: 8. The CDR3 runs 17 residues. CDR3 in amino acids: CASSQGQGSNSGNTIYF. CDR3 in DNA: TGCGCCAGCAGCCAAGGACAGGGGTCGAACTCTGGAAACACCATATATTTT.

The gene calls are TRBV5-4 and TRBJ2-5, with D possibly matching TRBD1 (5 bases). CDR1 and CDR2 from the germline V gene are SGHNT and YYREEE (reference sequence). V lost 1 base and J lost 5, with 9 bases in between. The CDR3 is 13 amino acids. DNA of the CDR3: TGTGCCAGCAGCTTGTTGCCAGGGGAGACCCAGTACTTC. Translating gives CASSLLPGETQYF.

CDR3 nucleotides: TGTGCCAGCAGACGAAACAGGGGGAGGACTGAAGCTTTCTTT. This codes for CASRRNRGRTEAFF. V usage is TRBV6-5 and J usage is TRBJ1-1, with 8 bases that match TRBD1. The CDR3 runs 14 residues. J was trimmed by 5 bases and V by 6 bases; bases with no gene match: 8. Germline V gene data show CDR1 as MNHEY and CDR2 as SVGAGI.

V is TRBV19 and J is TRBJ1-4; 10 nucleotides match TRBD1. V was pared by 5 bases and J by 7 bases, with 7 bases of the junction left unmatched. The germline V gene has CDR1 LNHDA and CDR2 SQIVND (reference sequence). The CDR3 is made up of 15 amino acids. The CDR3 loop reads CASSFEWDRGEKLFF. The CDR3 DNA follows: TGTGCCAGTAGTTTCGAGTGGGACAGGGGTGAAAAACTGTTTTTT. Complete variable domain (other parts from reference TRBV19 and TRBJ1-4): DGGITQSPKYLFRKEGQNVTLSCEQNLNHDAMYWYRQDPGQGLRLIYYSQIVNDFQKGDIAEGYSVSREKKESFPLTVTSAQKNPTAFYLCASSFEWDRGEKLFFGSGTQLSVL.

As DNA, the CDR3 is TGTGCCAGTAGTATCGCACTAGCGGGGGAGAGCTCCTACGAGCAGTACTTC. Protein: CASSIALAGESSYEQYF. The chain is built from TRBV19 and TRBJ2-7, with 11 bases aligning to TRBD2. The CDR3 runs 17 residues. Germline CDR1 and CDR2: LNHDA and SQIVND (reference sequence). With 3 bases clipped from V and 0 bases from J, the junction kept 7 bases outside the gene matches.

The chain recombines TRBV18 with TRBJ1-2, with D uncertain. CDR1 KGHSH and CDR2 LQKENI come from the germline V gene. The CDR3 runs 14 residues. The V gene lost 1 base and the J gene lost 1 base, with 7 bases spanning the gap. CDR3 in DNA: TGTGCCAGCTCACCACTAGCCCTTAACTATGGCTACACCTTC. The encoded protein is CASSPLALNYGYTF.

V gene TRBV25-1 combines with J gene TRBJ1-1; no firm D call. Germline V gives CDR1 MGHDK, CDR2 SYGVNS. The CDR3 loop spans 14 amino acids. Between the trimmed V and J ends, which lost 0 bases and 6 bases, there was a span of 11 bases. CDR3 amino acids: CASSEYNIAAEAFF. CDR3 DNA sequence: TGTGCCAGCAGTGAATATAACATCGCAGCTGAAGCTTTCTTT.

This clone showed up just once. This sequence joins TRBV3-1 (or the pseudogene TRBV3-2) and TRBJ2-3; D call uncertain. Germline V gene data show CDR1 as LGHDT and CDR2 as YNNKEL (reference sequence). The CDR3 consists of 13 residues. The V and J ends lost 2 bases and 7 bases respectively, with 10 bases between them. The CDR3, as DNA: TGTGCCAGCAGCCAATCGTATCTGTATACGCAGTATTTT. It specifies CASSQSYLYTQYF.

The J gene is TRBJ2-7, the V gene TRBV27; D may be TRBD1 (6 bases). Germline V CDR1 and CDR2: MNHEY, SMNVEV (reference sequence). V was cut by 2 bases and J by 4 bases, with 9 bases left in between. The CDR3 is made up of 13 amino acids. CDR3 bases: TGTGCCAGCAGTTTAGGGACAAGGTACGAGCAGTACTTC. This gives the protein CASSLGTRYEQYF.

The table lists this clone with many counts. This chain joins TRBV5-1 and TRBJ2-2; TRBD2 matches 7 bases. The CDR3 totals 16 residues. The ends lost 5 bases at V and 2 bases at J; junction bases unmatched: 9. Germline CDR1 SGHRS, CDR2 YFSETQ. CDR3 bases: TGCGCCAGCAGGGGAAAGGGACTATATAACACCGGGGAGCTGTTTTTT. It translates to CASRGKGLYNTGELFF.